This T cell receptor beta chain was captured in a study of CD8 T cells in ankylosing spondylitis. Trimming pared 7 bases from V and 0 bases from J, leaving 13 bases between. From germline, CDR1 is SQVTM and CDR2 ANQGSEA. This CDR3 region has 13 residues. Quantitative 5'-RACE was performed with molecular barcodes, and it yielded the TCR beta libraries. Each CDR3 protein gets one entry after TCRdb re-called the 5' RACE reads with MiXCR. The sample contains about 310,000 distinct CDR3 sequences, roughly 20% of which appear only once. As concerns this clonotype: Its specificity is unknown.

Notes on the study in general: Matched ankylosing spondylitis synovial fluid reportedly showed significant enrichment of disease-linked clones. Relatively scarce in peripheral blood, disease-linked clones were CD8+. A TCR beta motif of several highly homologous variants seemed to mark ankylosing spondylitis blood.

The chain employs TRBV29-1 and TRBJ2-7; perhaps TRBD2 as D (6 bases). The receptor was derived from a female donor with ankylosing spondylitis or in good health (not recorded which). The sequenced material came from blood, either unsorted or a sorted T cell fraction (not recorded which). The CDR3, as DNA: TGCAGCGGCCTGGACGGGAGCTCCTACGAGCAGTACTTC. It encodes CSGLDGSSYEQYF.